One and the same sample provided the 32 T cell receptor beta chains below, sequenced in a study of OX40 agonist ivuxolimab in advanced cancers. Sequencing used immunoSEQ multiplex PCR; TCRdb keeps in-frame clones, though not all of them. The table has about 67,000 clones, 70% to 90% seen once. This material consisted of CD4+ or CD8+ T cells sorted from blood, taken in a trial of the OX40 agonist ivuxolimab. Receptors were obtained from an adult with an advanced solid tumor such as melanoma, head and neck, liver or kidney cancer.

The V and J genes are TRBV10-3 and TRBJ1-1; a weak D match, TRBD1 (6 bases). The V end lost 0 bases, the J end lost 5 bases, and 13 bases lay between the germline ends. This CDR3 spans 15 amino acids. Germline loops: CDR1 ENHRY, CDR2 SYGVKD. The CDR3 sequence: CAISESRGADTEAFF. CDR3 nucleotides: TGTGCCATCAGTGAGTCCCGGGGGGCGGATACTGAAGCTTTCTTT.

This clone was detected only a few times. The rearrangement uses TRBV10-3 and TRBJ2-7; tentatively, D is TRBD1 (5 bases). The CDR3 contains 13 residues. Germline V gene data show CDR1 as ENHRY and CDR2 as SYGVKD. The V end was cut by 3 bases, the J end by 3 bases, with 9 bases between. The CDR3: CAISEQAGYEQYF. The CDR3, as DNA: TGTGCCATCAGTGAACAGGCTGGCTACGAGCAGTACTTC.

The chain joins TRBV2 to TRBJ2-1, with 11 bases matching TRBD2. V gave up 5 bases and J gave up 4 bases; unmatched junction bases: 4. Germline loops: CDR1 SNHLY, CDR2 FYNNEI. This CDR3 spans 15 amino acids. CDR3 sequence: CASSYSGGGYNEQFF. CDR3 nucleotides: TGTGCCAGCAGTTATAGCGGGGGGGGTTACAATGAGCAGTTCTTC.

The chain is built from TRBV6-5 and TRBJ1-5; 7 bases map to TRBD1. J gave up 11 bases and V 6 bases, and 13 bases lay outside the gene matches. The germline V gene encodes CDR1 MNHEY and CDR2 SVGAGI. The CDR3 consists of 14 residues. The CDR3 sequence: CASRPDREWPAQHF. The CDR3 region has the DNA TGTGCCAGCAGACCCGACAGGGAATGGCCAGCCCAGCATTTT.

This clone was observed a few times. The chain joins TRBV5-1 to TRBJ2-3; D is unclear. The CDR3 loop spans 12 amino acids. V lost 2 bases, J lost 0 bases, and 1 base lay in between. The germline CDR1 and CDR2 sequences are SGHRS and YFSETQ. This CDR3 is CASSFSTDTQYF. The CDR3 region has the DNA TGCGCCAGCAGCTTTAGCACAGATACGCAGTATTTT.

The chain couples TRBV19 to TRBJ1-3, with D unresolved. The CDR3 covers 15 residues. Germline V gene lookup returns CDR1 LNHDA and CDR2 SQIVND (reference sequence). V was clipped by 5 bases and J by 2 bases, with 13 bases between them. CDR3 sequence reads: CASSPGSEAGNTIYF. DNA for the CDR3: TGTGCCAGTAGTCCGGGCTCAGAGGCTGGAAACACCATATATTTT.

The chain links TRBV11-2 to TRBJ2-7; D gene unclear. From germline, CDR1 is SGHAT and CDR2 FQNNGV. The CDR3 length is 14 residues. Trimming pared 2 bases from V and 2 bases from J, leaving 10 bases between. CDR3 DNA sequence: TGTGCCAGCAGCTTACTGGGCCAGGCCTACGAGCAGTACTTC. Encoded protein: CASSLLGQAYEQYF.

This clone has a single count. V and J are TRBV19 and TRBJ1-3; D is unresolved. CDR1 is LNHDA, CDR2 SQIVND, per germline (reference sequence). This CDR3 spans 15 amino acids. V lost 5 bases to trimming and J lost 0 bases, with 11 bases between them. CDR3 DNA: TGTGCCAGTAGTGTTGAATACCTCTCTGGAAACACCATATATTTT. It codes for CASSVEYLSGNTIYF.

This chain connects TRBV10-3 to TRBJ1-6; D not certain. V was shortened by 6 bases and J by 7 bases, with 10 bases between the two germline ends. Germline CDR1 and CDR2: ENHRY and SYGVKD. This CDR3 spans 13 amino acids. The CDR3 DNA reads TGTGCCATCAGGGAAGATGGCAATTCACCCCTCCACTTT. Protein product: CAIREDGNSPLHF.

Written as DNA, the CDR3 is TGCGCCAGCAGCTTGGGGTCCGCAAATCACCCGGGGTCTGGAAACACCATATATTTT. This encodes CASSLGSANHPGSGNTIYF. This chain links TRBV5-1 with TRBJ1-3; the D is unclear. V lost 0 bases and J 1 base, leaving 20 bases between the germline ends. This CDR3 has 19 residues. CDR1 is SGHRS, CDR2 YFSETQ, per germline.

The chain combines TRBV4-1 with TRBJ1-1, with TRBD1 matching over 10 bases. The CDR3 runs 14 residues. V lost 2 bases to trimming and J lost 8 bases; unmatched junction nucleotides: 5. Germline V gives CDR1 MGHRA, CDR2 YSYEKL. In DNA form, the CDR3 reads TGCGCCAGCAGCCAAAACGACAGGGGGCTGGAAGCTTTCTTT. Protein sequence: CASSQNDRGLEAFF.

The chain links TRBV5-6 to TRBJ1-4; 10 bases match TRBD1. The germline V gene encodes CDR1 SGHDT and CDR2 YYEEEE. V lost 0 bases to trimming and J lost 8 bases; unmatched junction nucleotides: 4. There are 15 residues in the CDR3. The CDR3 nucleotides are TGTGCCAGCAGCTTGGTGGGACAGGGGTTCGAAAAACTGTTTTTT. Residues: CASSLVGQGFEKLFF.

The chain uses TRBV7-2 and TRBJ1-5; TRBD1 is a possible D gene (5 bases). The CDR3 consists of 14 residues. Per the germline V gene, CDR1 is SGHTA and CDR2 is FQGNSA. The V end was cut by 5 bases, the J end by 6 bases, with 14 bases between. CDR3 sequence: CASSPRVAGQPQHF. The DNA of the CDR3 is TGTGCCAGCAGCCCCAGGGTAGCGGGTCAGCCCCAGCATTTT.

The chain links TRBV9 to TRBJ1-2, with TRBD1 as a possible D gene (5 bases). The CDR3 has 15 amino acids. V lost 0 bases to trimming and J lost 3 bases, with 12 bases between them. The V gene's germline CDR1 is SGDLS and CDR2 YYNGEE. The CDR3 coding sequence is TGTGCCAGCAGCGTAGACGTACAGGCCGACTATGGCTACACCTTC. It translates to CASSVDVQADYGYTF.

The chain is built from TRBV6-5 and TRBJ1-1; 8 positions match TRBD1. From germline, CDR1 is MNHEY and CDR2 SVGAGI. The CDR3 sequence is 14 residues long. V shed 4 bases, J shed 6 bases, and the junction held 7 bases outside the gene matches. The CDR3 region is CASSSTRGQPEAFF. The CDR3 DNA follows: TGTGCCAGCAGTTCAACCAGGGGGCAACCTGAAGCTTTCTTT.

This sequence joins TRBV10-3 and TRBJ1-3; D gene ambiguous. CDR1 ENHRY and CDR2 SYGVKD come from the germline V gene. Between the trimmed V and J ends, which lost 6 bases and 3 bases, there was a span of 15 bases. The CDR3 has 15 residues. The CDR3 sequence: CAISADYPGGNTIYF. CDR3 DNA: TGTGCCATCAGCGCCGATTATCCGGGTGGAAACACCATATATTTT.

V gene TRBV27 combines with J gene TRBJ2-7; no reliable D call. The V and J ends lost 2 bases and 0 bases respectively, with 14 bases between them. Germline V gene data show CDR1 as MNHEY and CDR2 as SMNVEV (reference sequence). The CDR3 consists of 16 residues. CDR3 bases: TGTGCCAGCAGTTTAAGGCTGGGGTACAGCTCCTACGAGCAGTACTTC. As protein: CASSLRLGYSSYEQYF.

The chain joins TRBV18 to TRBJ2-7, with no clear D. V lost 2 bases and J 0 bases, leaving 8 bases between the germline ends. Germline V gives CDR1 KGHSH, CDR2 LQKENI. The CDR3 runs to 14 residues. CDR3 coding DNA: TGTGCCAGCTCACCAGTCCTGAGCTCCTACGAGCAGTACTTC. Translated: CASSPVLSSYEQYF.

The V call is TRBV4-3, the J call TRBJ1-2, with D hard to call. The CDR3 sequence is 15 residues long. V lost 0 bases and J lost 4, with 12 bases in between. Germline V gene data show CDR1 as LGHNA and CDR2 as YSLEER. CDR3 coding DNA: TGCGCCAGCAGCCAAGAGGTCACGGGAATCTATGGCTACACCTTC. It translates to CASSQEVTGIYGYTF.

V is TRBV25-1 and J is TRBJ1-1; unclear D gene. V lost 7 bases and J 1 base, leaving 22 bases between the germline ends. Germline loops: CDR1 MGHDK, CDR2 SYGVNS. The CDR3 length is 17 residues. DNA for the CDR3: TGTGCCAGCACCTTGACGGCGCTGAAAGGCTGGAACACTGAAGCTTTCTTT. Translation: CASTLTALKGWNTEAFF.

V gene TRBV2 combines with J gene TRBJ1-2; D is perhaps TRBD1 (5 bases). Looked up from germline, CDR1 is SNHLY and CDR2 is FYNNEI. Trimming removed 6 bases from V and 4 bases from J, with 15 bases in between. The CDR3 runs to 14 residues. CDR3 in DNA: TGTGCCAGCAGCGGGGAGGGGCAGATCTATGGCTACACCTTC. Translation: CASSGEGQIYGYTF.

The J gene is TRBJ1-2, the V gene TRBV27; maybe TRBD1 (5 bases). This CDR3 has 14 amino acids. Trimming removed 8 bases from V and 4 bases from J, with 17 bases in between. Germline CDR1 MNHEY, CDR2 SMNVEV (reference sequence). Here the CDR3 reads CASGVSEGPYGYTF. The DNA for the CDR3 is TGTGCCAGCGGGGTGTCTGAGGGGCCCTATGGCTACACCTTC.

This rearrangement joins TRBV28 to TRBJ1-2; 9 bases are a match to TRBD1. The V and J ends lost 5 bases and 5 bases, in that order; junction bases with no gene match: 12. The CDR3 totals 16 residues. Germline loops: CDR1 MDHEN, CDR2 SYDVKM. The CDR3 DNA follows: TGTGCCAGCAGTCCACACGGGACAGGGATTAGGTATGGCTACACCTTC. Translated: CASSPHGTGIRYGYTF.

This clone showed up just a few times. CDR3 nucleotides: TGTGCCAGCAGGCCCACAGGGGGCATCAACAATGAGCAGTTCTTC. Translation: CASRPTGGINNEQFF. This chain links TRBV5-8 with TRBJ2-1, with 9 bases lining up with TRBD1. Germline values: CDR1 SGHTS, CDR2 YDEGEE. V lost 5 bases, J lost 5 bases, and 8 bases stayed unmatched. The CDR3 is 15 residues long.

The genes are TRBV12-5 and TRBJ2-4; 8 bases align to TRBD2. Germline V gene lookup returns CDR1 LGHNT and CDR2 FRNRAP. Trimming at V came to 2 bases and at J to 0 bases, leaving 3 bases not matched to a gene. This CDR3 spans 16 amino acids. CDR3 bases: TGTGCTAGTGGTTTGCCGGGGGGGTTAGCCAAAAACATTCAGTACTTC. It translates to CASGLPGGLAKNIQYF.

The V gene is TRBV5-1, the J gene TRBJ2-7, with a weak D call TRBD1 (6 bases). CDR3 length: 16 amino acids. Deletions cut 6 bases from V and 0 bases from J, with 19 bases between. Germline CDR1 and CDR2: SGHRS and YFSETQ. DNA for the CDR3: TGCGCCAGCAAGGCCTCCAGGGGAAGGAGCTCCTACGAGCAGTACTTC. Protein: CASKASRGRSSYEQYF.

The chain joins TRBV6-5 to TRBJ1-4; a possible D gene is TRBD1 (6 bases). The germline V and J ends were trimmed by 2 bases and 3 bases, with 10 bases remaining between them. The CDR3 runs 15 residues. The germline V gene has CDR1 MNHEY and CDR2 SVGAGI. CDR3 DNA: TGTGCCAGCAGTTACGGGGGGGCGGCTAATGAAAAACTGTTTTTT. It yields the protein CASSYGGAANEKLFF.

The chain links TRBV6-5 to TRBJ2-7; unclear D gene. Germline V gene lookup returns CDR1 MNHEY and CDR2 SVGAGI. V gave up 5 bases and J gave up 7 bases, with 9 bases separating them. This CDR3 has 11 residues. CDR3 DNA sequence: TGTGCCAGCAGTACCTACCAAGAGCAGTACTTC. It yields the protein CASSTYQEQYF.

The chain recombines TRBV20-1 with TRBJ2-7; the D gene is possibly TRBD1 (6 bases). Trimming cost V 7 bases and J 2 bases, with 9 bases left between them. CDR1 is DFQATT, CDR2 SNEGSKA, per germline (reference sequence). The CDR3 length is 11 residues. The CDR3 DNA is TGCAGTGTAGGACAGACCTACGAGCAGTACTTC. It translates to CSVGQTYEQYF.

This clone was detected only once. The V gene is TRBV29-1, the J gene TRBJ2-1; D is unresolved. Deletions cut 4 bases from V and 6 bases from J, with 10 bases between. This CDR3 is built from 12 residues. The germline gives CDR1 SQVTM, CDR2 ANQGSEA. CDR3 coding DNA: TGCAGCGTTGCCCCGGCCAGCAATGAGCAGTTCTTC. Amino acid sequence: CSVAPASNEQFF.

The chain recombines TRBV6-4 with TRBJ1-4; D might be TRBD1 (5 bases). This CDR3 spans 18 amino acids. CDR1 and CDR2 (germline): MRHNA, SNTAGT. The V end lost 5 bases, the J end lost 11 bases, and 30 bases lay between the germline ends. CDR3 DNA: TGTGCCAGCAGTTCCCCTCCGGGGGACGGGGTAGGTAGTAGGAAACTGTTTTTT. Translating it yields CASSSPPGDGVGSRKLFF.

This clone was seen only a few times. The chain carries TRBV18 and TRBJ1-6, with a tentative D call TRBD1 (5 bases). Trimming took off 3 bases at V and 8 bases at J, with 14 bases between the two ends. Germline-derived CDR1 and CDR2 are KGHSH and LQKENI. This CDR3 comprises 15 residues. This CDR3 is CASSPFTGSDSPLHF. In nucleotides, the CDR3 is TGTGCCAGCTCACCCTTTACAGGCTCAGATTCACCCCTCCACTTT.